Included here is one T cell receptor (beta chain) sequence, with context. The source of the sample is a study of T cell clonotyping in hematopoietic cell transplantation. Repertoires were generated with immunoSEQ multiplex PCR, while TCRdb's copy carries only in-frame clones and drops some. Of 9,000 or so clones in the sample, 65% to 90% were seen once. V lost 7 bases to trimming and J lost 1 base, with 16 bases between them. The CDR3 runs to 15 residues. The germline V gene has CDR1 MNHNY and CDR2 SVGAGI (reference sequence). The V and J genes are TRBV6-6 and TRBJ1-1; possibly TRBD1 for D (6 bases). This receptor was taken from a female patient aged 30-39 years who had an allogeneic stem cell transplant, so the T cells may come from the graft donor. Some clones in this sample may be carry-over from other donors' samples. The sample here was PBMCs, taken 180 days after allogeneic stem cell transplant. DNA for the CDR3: TGTGCCAGCAACCAACAGGGAAAGGGGAACACTGAAGCTTTCTTT. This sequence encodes CASNQQGKGNTEAFF.